This is a list of T cell receptor beta chains from one sample in a study of PD-L1 blockade in urothelial cancer. Data came from immunoSEQ multiplex PCR; TCRdb stores just in-frame clones and leaves some out. The sample shows 35,000 to 45,000 clones, about four fifths of them seen only once. The sequencing used PBMCs, collected around atezolizumab (anti-PD-L1) treatment. These receptors came from a man between 65 and 85 years old with urothelial cancer. The CDR3 runs from the conserved cysteine through the conserved F or W. D genes are given only for firm matches. Expanded clones get a size class; other rows say once, few or many, or leave the size out.

TRBJ1-5	13	.	TRBV6-5	.	CASSYSLNQPQHF	TGTGCCAGCAGTTACTCTTTAAATCAGCCCCAGCATTTT
TRBJ2-3	18	.	TRBV4-3	once	CASSQAPKGTRSTDTQYF	TGCGCCAGCAGCCAAGCGCCTAAGGGGACAAGGTCCACAGATACGCAGTATTTT
TRBJ1-1	13	.	TRBV29-1	.	CSVSRGPNTEAFF	TGCAGCGTTAGCAGGGGCCCGAACACTGAAGCTTTCTTT
TRBJ2-7	15	.	TRBV13	.	CASSLGGTAGYEQYF	TGTGCCAGCAGTCTCGGGGGTACGGCAGGCTACGAGCAGTACTTC
TRBJ1-2	14	.	TRBV7-8	.	CASSPREENYGYTF	TGTGCCAGCAGCCCCAGGGAGGAGAACTATGGCTACACCTTC
TRBJ1-1	13	.	TRBV28	.	CASSFAGTTEAFF	TGTGCCAGCAGCTTTGCGGGGACCACTGAAGCTTTCTTT
TRBJ2-1	16	TRBD1	TRBV5-1	.	CASSSTGGFSYNEQFF	TGCGCCAGCAGTTCGACAGGGGGCTTCTCCTACAATGAGCAGTTCTTC
TRBJ2-1	17	.	TRBV16	.	CASSQSPGTSSYNEQFF	TGTGCCAGCAGCCAATCCCCCGGAACTAGCTCCTACAATGAGCAGTTCTTC
TRBJ2-1	14	TRBD1	TRBV25-1	few	CASSELGTGDEQFF	TGTGCCAGCAGTGAATTGGGGACAGGGGATGAGCAGTTCTTC
TRBJ2-3	15	TRBD2	TRBV5-1	.	CASSRLAESTDTQYF	TGCGCCAGCAGTCGACTAGCAGAAAGCACAGATACGCAGTATTTT
TRBJ1-2	15	.	TRBV6-5	.	CASSRDTFTNYGYTF	TGTGCCAGCAGCCGGGACACCTTTACTAACTATGGCTACACCTTC
TRBJ2-5	17	.	TRBV5-1	.	CASSPGGLQKTKETQYF	TGCGCCAGCAGCCCCGGGGGTCTCCAAAAAACCAAAGAGACCCAGTACTTC
TRBJ2-6	15	.	TRBV25-1	.	CASSRGSAGANVLTF	TGTGCCAGCAGCCGGGGTAGCGCTGGGGCCAACGTCCTGACTTTC
TRBJ2-7	13	.	TRBV6-1	.	CASNLAGSYEQYF	TGTGCCAGCAATCTGGCAGGATCCTACGAGCAGTACTTC
TRBJ2-1	12	TRBD1	TRBV29-1	few	CSGYRGINEQFF	TGCAGCGGATACAGGGGGATCAATGAGCAGTTCTTC
TRBJ2-7	14	.	TRBV28	.	CASNTETGTYEQYF	TGTGCCAGCAATACTGAGACGGGGACCTACGAGCAGTACTTC
TRBJ1-1	15	TRBD1	TRBV4-2	.	CASSQLGQGNTEAFF	TGTGCCAGCAGCCAACTCGGACAGGGGAACACTGAAGCTTTCTTT
TRBJ2-5	16	TRBD2	TRBV6-5	.	CASSLTSGSLVETQYF	TGTGCCAGCAGTTTGACTAGCGGGAGTCTGGTCGAGACCCAGTACTTC
TRBJ2-2	13	.	TRBV6-1	.	CASSEGARRELFF	TGTGCCAGCAGTGAGGGGGCAAGGAGGGAGCTGTTTTTT
TRBJ1-2	14	.	TRBV5-4	.	CASSSRLGQFGYTF	TGTGCCAGCAGCTCCAGACTCGGACAGTTTGGCTACACCTTC
TRBJ2-7	15	TRBD2	TRBV10-3	.	CAISESSGRYYEQYF	TGTGCCATCAGTGAATCTAGCGGGAGGTATTATGAGCAGTACTTC
TRBJ1-1	16	.	TRBV6-5	.	CASSYSYRRQSTEAFF	TGTGCCAGCAGTTACTCCTATCGTAGACAGAGCACTGAAGCTTTCTTT
TRBJ1-5	16	.	TRBV6-6	.	CASSYSHGGSDQPQHF	TGTGCCAGCAGTTACTCGCACGGGGGGTCAGATCAGCCCCAGCATTTT
TRBJ1-2	15	TRBD1	TRBV7-8	.	CASSFGQGASSGYTF	TGTGCCAGCAGCTTTGGACAGGGGGCATCTTCTGGCTACACCTTC